This TCR beta chain was captured by sequencing in a study of T cell repertoires in cytomegalovirus infection. At the level of the study: Both CMV infection and a matching HLA type were indicated by public TCR beta signatures.

TCRdb reanalysed the reads using MiXCR and keeps one entry per CDR3 protein. Of about 400,000 distinct CDR3 sequences listed, around a third are singletons. Notes on this clonotype: Its antigen is currently unknown.

The CDR3 consists of 16 residues. V lost 3 bases, J lost 2 bases, and 17 bases lay in between. The germline gives CDR1 WSHSY, CDR2 SAAADI. The chain joins TRBV10-2 to TRBJ2-7, with D unclear. The receptor's source is a human donor in good health (CMV status not recorded). Some clones in this sample may be carry-over from other donors' samples. Material: cultured PBMCs, obtained from culture after CMV antigen stimulation. This chain's CDR3 is CASSEPFDGQTYEQYV. In nucleotides, the CDR3 is TGCGCCAGCAGTGAACCTTTCGACGGGCAAACCTACGAGCAGTACGTC.